The source of this TCR beta chain is a study of Tregs in tolerant kidney transplant recipients. Note on this clone: Its antigen is unknown. Read sequence stops 3 residues before the CDR3 end, and the germline J gene provides the missing end.

CDR1 is LNHDA, CDR2 SQIVND, per germline (reference sequence). This CDR3 spans 15 amino acids. The trim removed 7 bases at V and 2 bases at J, leaving 8 bases unmatched. General study points: No direct test of biological reproducibility was done here. Nucleotide sequences could not be compared across some patients' samples due to primer changes. Tolerant patients' donor-specific Tregs expanded beyond overall Tregs, suggesting antigen-driven growth.

Profiled with immunoSEQ multiplex PCR; TCRdb holds only in-frame clones, not every one. The sample holds tens of thousands of clones. Thawed PBMCs were FACS-sorted into unstimulated CD4+CD25+CD127- regulatory T cells, CD4+CD25- non-regulatory cells, CD4 and CD8 cells. The chain is built from TRBV19 and TRBJ2-1; 7 nucleotides agree with TRBD2. The receptor was derived from a human donor who received a combined kidney and bone marrow transplant. Specimen: CD8+ T cells from blood, collected before the transplant. The CDR3 loop reads CASTATSSAYNEQFF. The CDR3 DNA, read in part, is TGTGCCAGTACCGCGACTAGCTCTGCCTACAATGAG.